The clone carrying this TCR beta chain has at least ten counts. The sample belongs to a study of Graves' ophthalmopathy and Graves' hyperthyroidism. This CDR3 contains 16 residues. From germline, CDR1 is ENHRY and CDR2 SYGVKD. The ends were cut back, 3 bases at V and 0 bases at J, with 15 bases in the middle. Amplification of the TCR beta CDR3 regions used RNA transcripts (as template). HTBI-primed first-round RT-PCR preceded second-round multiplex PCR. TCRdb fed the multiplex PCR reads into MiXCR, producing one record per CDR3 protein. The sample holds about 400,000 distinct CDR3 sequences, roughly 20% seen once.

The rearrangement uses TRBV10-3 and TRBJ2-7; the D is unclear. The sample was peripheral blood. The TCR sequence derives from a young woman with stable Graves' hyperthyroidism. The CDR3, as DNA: TGTGCCATCAGTGACAGGCAGCGTACATACTCCTACGAGCAGTACTTC. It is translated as CAISDRQRTYSYEQYF.